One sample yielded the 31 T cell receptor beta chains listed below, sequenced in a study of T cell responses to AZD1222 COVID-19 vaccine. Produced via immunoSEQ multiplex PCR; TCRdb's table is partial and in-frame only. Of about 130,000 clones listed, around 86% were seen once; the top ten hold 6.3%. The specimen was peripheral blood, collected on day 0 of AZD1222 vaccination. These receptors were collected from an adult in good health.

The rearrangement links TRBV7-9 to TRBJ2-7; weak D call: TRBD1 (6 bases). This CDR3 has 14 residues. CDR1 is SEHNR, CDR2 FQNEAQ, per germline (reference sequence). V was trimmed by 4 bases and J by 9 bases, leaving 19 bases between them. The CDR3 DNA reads TGTGCCAGCAGCTCCGGGACACTTCTACGACGGCAGTACTTC. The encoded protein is CASSSGTLLRRQYF.

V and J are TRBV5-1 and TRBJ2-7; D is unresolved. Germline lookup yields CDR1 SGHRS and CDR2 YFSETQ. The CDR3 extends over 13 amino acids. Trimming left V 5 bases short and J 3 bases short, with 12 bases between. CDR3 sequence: CASRETGRYEQYF. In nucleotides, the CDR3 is TGCGCCAGCAGAGAAACCGGCCGCTACGAGCAGTACTTC.

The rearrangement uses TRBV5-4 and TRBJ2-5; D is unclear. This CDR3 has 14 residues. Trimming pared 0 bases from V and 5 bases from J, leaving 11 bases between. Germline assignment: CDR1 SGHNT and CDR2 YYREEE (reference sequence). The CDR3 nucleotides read TGTGCCAGCAGCTTGGAGGAAAGATTGGAGACCCAGTACTTC. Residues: CASSLEERLETQYF.

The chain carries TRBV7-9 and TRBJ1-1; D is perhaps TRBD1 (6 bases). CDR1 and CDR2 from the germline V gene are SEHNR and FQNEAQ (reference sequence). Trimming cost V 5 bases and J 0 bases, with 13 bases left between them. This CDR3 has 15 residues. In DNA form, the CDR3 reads TGTGCCAGCAGCCACCTCCAGGGGATGAACACTGAAGCTTTCTTT. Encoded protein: CASSHLQGMNTEAFF. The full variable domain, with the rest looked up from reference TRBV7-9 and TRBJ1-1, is DTGVSQNPRHKITKRGQNVTFRCDPISEHNRLYWYRQTLGQGPEFLTYFQNEAQLEKSRLLSDRFSAERPKGSFSTLEIQRTEQGDSAMYLCASSHLQGMNTEAFFGQGTRLTVV.

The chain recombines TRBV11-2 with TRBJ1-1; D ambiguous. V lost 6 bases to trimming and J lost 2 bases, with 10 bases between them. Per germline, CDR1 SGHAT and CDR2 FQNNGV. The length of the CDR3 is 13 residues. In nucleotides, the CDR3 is TGTGCCAGCAGTCGAAACTTTAACACTGAAGCTTTCTTT. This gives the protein CASSRNFNTEAFF.

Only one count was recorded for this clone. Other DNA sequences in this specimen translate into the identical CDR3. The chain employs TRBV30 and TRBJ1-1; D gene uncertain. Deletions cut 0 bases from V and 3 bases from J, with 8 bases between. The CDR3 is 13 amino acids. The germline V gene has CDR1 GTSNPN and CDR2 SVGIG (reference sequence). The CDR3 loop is CAWSVLGDTEAFF. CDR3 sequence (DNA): TGTGCCTGGAGTGTCCTGGGAGACACTGAAGCTTTCTTT.

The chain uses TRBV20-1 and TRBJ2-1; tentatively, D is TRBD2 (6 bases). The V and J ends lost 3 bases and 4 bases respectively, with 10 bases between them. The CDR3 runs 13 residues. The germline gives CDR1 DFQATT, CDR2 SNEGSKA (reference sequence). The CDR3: CSASPGTYNEQFF. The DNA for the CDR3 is TGCAGTGCTAGTCCCGGGACTTACAATGAGCAGTTCTTC.

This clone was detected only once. The CDR3 bases are TGTGCCAGCAGCCCCGGACAGGGGTGGTCCGGGGAGCTGTTTTTT. Translated, it gives CASSPGQGWSGELFF. The gene calls are TRBV7-9 and TRBJ2-2; 9 nucleotides line up with TRBD1. The CDR3 loop spans 15 amino acids. Per germline, CDR1 SEHNR and CDR2 FQNEAQ (reference sequence). J was trimmed by 6 bases and V by 5 bases; bases with no gene match: 7.

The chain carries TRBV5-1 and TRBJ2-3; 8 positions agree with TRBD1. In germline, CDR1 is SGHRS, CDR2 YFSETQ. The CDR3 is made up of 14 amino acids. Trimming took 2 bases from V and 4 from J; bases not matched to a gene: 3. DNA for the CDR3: TGCGCCAGCAGCTTAGGACAGGGTCCAGATACGCAGTATTTT. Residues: CASSLGQGPDTQYF.

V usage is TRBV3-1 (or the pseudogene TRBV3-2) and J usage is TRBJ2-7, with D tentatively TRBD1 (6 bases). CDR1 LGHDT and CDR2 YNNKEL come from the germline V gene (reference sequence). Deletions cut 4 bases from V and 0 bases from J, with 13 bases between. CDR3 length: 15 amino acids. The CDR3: CASSPGVSVSYEQYF. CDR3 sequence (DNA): TGTGCCAGCAGCCCAGGGGTATCGGTCTCCTACGAGCAGTACTTC.

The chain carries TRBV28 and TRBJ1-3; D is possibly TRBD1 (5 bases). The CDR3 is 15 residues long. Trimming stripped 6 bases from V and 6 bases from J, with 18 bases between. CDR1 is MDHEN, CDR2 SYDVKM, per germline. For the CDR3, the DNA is TGTGCCAGCAGCGCCGGGGGTATTGGTACAAACACCATATATTTT. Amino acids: CASSAGGIGTNTIYF.

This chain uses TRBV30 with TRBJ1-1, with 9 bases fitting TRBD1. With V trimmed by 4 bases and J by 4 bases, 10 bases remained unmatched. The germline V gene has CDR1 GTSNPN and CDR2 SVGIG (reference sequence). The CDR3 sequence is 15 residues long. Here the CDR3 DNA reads TGTGCCTGGAACAGGGGGCTCGTTCTAGTCACTGAAGCTTTCTTT. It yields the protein CAWNRGLVLVTEAFF.

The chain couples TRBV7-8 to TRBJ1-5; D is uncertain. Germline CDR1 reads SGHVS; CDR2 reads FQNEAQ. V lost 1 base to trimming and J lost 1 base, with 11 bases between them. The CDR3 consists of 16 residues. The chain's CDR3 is CASSLGWLESNQPQHF. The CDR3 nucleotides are TGTGCCAGCAGCTTAGGTTGGTTGGAGAGCAATCAGCCCCAGCATTTT.

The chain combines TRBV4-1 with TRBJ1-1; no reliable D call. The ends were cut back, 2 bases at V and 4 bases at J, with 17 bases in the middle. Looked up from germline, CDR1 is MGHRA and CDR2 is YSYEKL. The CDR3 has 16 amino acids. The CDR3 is CASSQLRAGVGTEAFF. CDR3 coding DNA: TGCGCCAGCAGCCAATTGCGGGCGGGCGTTGGCACTGAAGCTTTCTTT.

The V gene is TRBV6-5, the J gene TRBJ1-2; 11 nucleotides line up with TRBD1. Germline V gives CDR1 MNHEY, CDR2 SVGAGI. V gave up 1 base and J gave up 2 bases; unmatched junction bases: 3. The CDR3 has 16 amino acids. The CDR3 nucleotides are TGTGCCAGCAGTTACTTTCGGGACAGGGGGAACTATGGCTACACCTTC. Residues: CASSYFRDRGNYGYTF.

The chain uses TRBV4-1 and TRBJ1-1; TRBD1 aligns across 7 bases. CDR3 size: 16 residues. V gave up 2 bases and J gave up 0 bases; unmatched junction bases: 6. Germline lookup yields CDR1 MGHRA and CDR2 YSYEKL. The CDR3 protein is CASSQLRGAMNTEAFF. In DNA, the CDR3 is TGCGCCAGCAGCCAACTCAGGGGGGCCATGAACACTGAAGCTTTCTTT.

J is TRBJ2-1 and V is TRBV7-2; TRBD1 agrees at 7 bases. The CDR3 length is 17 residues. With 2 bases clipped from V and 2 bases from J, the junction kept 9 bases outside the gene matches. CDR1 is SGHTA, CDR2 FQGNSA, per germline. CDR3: CASSLRDRVGAYNEQFF. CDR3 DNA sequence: TGTGCCAGCAGCTTAAGAGACAGGGTGGGAGCCTACAATGAGCAGTTCTTC.

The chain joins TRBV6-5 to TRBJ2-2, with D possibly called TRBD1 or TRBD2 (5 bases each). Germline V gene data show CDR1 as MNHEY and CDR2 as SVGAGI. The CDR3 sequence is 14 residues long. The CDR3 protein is CQTGRHPNTGELFF. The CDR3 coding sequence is TGTCAAACGGGGCGCCACCCGAACACCGGGGAGCTGTTTTTT.

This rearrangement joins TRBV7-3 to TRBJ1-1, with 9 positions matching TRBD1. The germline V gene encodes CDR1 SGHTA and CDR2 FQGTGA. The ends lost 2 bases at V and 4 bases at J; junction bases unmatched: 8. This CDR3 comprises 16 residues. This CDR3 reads CASSLDTGGAGTEAFF. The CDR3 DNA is TGTGCCAGCAGCTTAGATACAGGGGGCGCTGGCACTGAAGCTTTCTTT.

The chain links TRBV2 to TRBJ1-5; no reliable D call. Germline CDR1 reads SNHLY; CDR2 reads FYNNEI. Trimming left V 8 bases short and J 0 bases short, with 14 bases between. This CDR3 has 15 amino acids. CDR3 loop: CASGFMGYSNQPQHF. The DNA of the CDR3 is TGTGCCAGCGGCTTTATGGGGTATAGCAATCAGCCCCAGCATTTT. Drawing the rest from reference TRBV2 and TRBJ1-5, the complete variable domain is EPEVTQTPSHQVTQMGQEVILRCVPISNHLYFYWYRQILGQKVEFLVSFYNNEISEKSEIFDDQFSVERPDGSNFTLKIRSTKLEDSAMYFCASGFMGYSNQPQHFGDGTRLSIL.

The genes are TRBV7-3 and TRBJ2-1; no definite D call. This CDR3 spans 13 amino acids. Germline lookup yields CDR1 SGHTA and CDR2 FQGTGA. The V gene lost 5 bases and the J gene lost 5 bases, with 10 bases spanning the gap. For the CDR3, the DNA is TGTGCCAGCAGCCCTCAAATAAACAATGAGCAGTTCTTC. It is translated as CASSPQINNEQFF.

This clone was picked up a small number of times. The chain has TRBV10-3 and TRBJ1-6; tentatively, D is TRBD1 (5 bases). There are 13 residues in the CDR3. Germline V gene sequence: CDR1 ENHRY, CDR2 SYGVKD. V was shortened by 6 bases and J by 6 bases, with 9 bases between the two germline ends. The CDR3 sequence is CAIRGPFNSPLHF. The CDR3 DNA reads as TGTGCCATCAGGGGACCGTTTAATTCACCCCTCCACTTT.

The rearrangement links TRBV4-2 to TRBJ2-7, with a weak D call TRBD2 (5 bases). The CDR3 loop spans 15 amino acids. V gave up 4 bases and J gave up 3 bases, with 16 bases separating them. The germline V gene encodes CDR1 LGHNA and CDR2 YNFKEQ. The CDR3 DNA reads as TGTGCCAGCAGCCGAAGAGAGGGCCGACACTACGAGCAGTACTTC. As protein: CASSRREGRHYEQYF.

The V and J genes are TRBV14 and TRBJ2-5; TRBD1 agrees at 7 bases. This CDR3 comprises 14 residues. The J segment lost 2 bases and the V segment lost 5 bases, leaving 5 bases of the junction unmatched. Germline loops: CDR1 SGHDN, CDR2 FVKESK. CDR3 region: CASSDRVWQETQYF. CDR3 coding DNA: TGTGCCAGCAGCGACAGGGTGTGGCAAGAGACCCAGTACTTC.

CDR3 sequence (DNA): TGTGCCAGCGGCCCCCCCGGGTCCCAGGGCGGGGAGCTGTTTTTT. Protein product: CASGPPGSQGGELFF. The gene calls are TRBV6-6 and TRBJ2-2; possibly TRBD1 for D (5 bases). V lost 8 bases and J lost 7, with 20 bases in between. The CDR3 has 15 amino acids. CDR1 and CDR2 (germline): MNHNY, SVGAGI (reference sequence).

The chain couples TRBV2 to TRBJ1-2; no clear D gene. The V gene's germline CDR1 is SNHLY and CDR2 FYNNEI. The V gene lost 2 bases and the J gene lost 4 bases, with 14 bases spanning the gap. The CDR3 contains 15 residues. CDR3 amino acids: CASSEIRNSFYGYTF. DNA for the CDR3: TGTGCCAGCAGTGAAATTCGGAACAGCTTCTATGGCTACACCTTC.

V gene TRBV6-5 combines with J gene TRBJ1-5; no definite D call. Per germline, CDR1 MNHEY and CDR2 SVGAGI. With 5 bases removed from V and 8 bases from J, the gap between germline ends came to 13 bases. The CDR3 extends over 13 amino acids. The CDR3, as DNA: TGTGCCAGCAGTCCTACCCCTCGCGAGCCCCAGCATTTT. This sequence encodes CASSPTPREPQHF.

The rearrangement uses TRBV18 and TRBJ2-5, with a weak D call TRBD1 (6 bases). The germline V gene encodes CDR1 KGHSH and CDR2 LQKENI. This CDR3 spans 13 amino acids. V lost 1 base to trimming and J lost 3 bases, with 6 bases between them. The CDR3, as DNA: TGTGCCAGCTCACCACAGGGGGAAGAGACCCAGTACTTC. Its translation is CASSPQGEETQYF.

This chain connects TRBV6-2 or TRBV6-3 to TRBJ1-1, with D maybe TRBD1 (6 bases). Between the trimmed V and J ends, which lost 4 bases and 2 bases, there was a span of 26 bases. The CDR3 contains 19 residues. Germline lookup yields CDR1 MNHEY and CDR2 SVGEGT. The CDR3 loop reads CASSWPRQITGPLNTEAFF. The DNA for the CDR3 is TGTGCCAGCAGTTGGCCTCGACAGATCACAGGGCCGCTCAACACTGAAGCTTTCTTT.

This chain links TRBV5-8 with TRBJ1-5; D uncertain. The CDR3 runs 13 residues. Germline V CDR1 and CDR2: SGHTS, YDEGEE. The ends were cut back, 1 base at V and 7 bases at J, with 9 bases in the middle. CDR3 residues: CASSLTLRQPQHF. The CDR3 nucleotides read TGTGCCAGCAGCTTGACGTTGCGGCAGCCCCAGCATTTT.

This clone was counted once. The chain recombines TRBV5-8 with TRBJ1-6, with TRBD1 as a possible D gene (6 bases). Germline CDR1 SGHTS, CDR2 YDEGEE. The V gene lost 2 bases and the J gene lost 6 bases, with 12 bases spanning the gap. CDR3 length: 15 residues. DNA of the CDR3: TGTGCCAGCAGCTTACGAACAGGGACTAATTCACCCCTCCACTTT. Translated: CASSLRTGTNSPLHF.